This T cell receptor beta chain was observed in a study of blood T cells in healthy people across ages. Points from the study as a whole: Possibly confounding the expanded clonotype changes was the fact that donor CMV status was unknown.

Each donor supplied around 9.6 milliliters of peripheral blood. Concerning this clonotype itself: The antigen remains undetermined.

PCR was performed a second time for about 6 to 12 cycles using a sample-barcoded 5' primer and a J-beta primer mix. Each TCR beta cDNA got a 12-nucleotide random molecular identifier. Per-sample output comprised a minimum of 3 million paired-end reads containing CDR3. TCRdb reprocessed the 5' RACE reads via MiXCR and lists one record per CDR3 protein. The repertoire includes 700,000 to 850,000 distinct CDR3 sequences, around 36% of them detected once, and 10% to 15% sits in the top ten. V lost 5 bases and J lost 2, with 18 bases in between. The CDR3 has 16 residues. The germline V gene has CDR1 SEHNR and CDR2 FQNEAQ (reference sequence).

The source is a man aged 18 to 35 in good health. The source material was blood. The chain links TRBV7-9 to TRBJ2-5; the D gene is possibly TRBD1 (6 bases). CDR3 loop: CASSPRDTREQETQYF. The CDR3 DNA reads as TGTGCCAGCAGCCCACGGGACACCCGGGAACAAGAGACCCAGTACTTC.